This T cell receptor (beta chain) was found in a study of T cells after yellow fever vaccination. CDR1 SGDLS and CDR2 YYNGEE come from the germline V gene. This CDR3 is built from 13 residues. The V end was cut by 6 bases, the J end by 8 bases, with 15 bases between. MiXCR, applied by TCRdb to the 5' RACE reads, yields one record per CDR3 protein. The sample lists 350,000 to 450,000 distinct CDR3 sequences, around 20% seen once, with over 15% in the top ten. The rearrangement joins TRBV9 to TRBJ2-1, with D maybe TRBD2 (5 bases). The starting material was PBMCs, obtained before the yellow fever booster vaccination. The sequence derives from a man between 18 and 35 years old who received the YFV17D yellow fever vaccine. As DNA, the CDR3 is TGTGCCAGCACCCCGCCGGGGATGGATGAGCAGTTCTTC. It yields the protein CASTPPGMDEQFF.